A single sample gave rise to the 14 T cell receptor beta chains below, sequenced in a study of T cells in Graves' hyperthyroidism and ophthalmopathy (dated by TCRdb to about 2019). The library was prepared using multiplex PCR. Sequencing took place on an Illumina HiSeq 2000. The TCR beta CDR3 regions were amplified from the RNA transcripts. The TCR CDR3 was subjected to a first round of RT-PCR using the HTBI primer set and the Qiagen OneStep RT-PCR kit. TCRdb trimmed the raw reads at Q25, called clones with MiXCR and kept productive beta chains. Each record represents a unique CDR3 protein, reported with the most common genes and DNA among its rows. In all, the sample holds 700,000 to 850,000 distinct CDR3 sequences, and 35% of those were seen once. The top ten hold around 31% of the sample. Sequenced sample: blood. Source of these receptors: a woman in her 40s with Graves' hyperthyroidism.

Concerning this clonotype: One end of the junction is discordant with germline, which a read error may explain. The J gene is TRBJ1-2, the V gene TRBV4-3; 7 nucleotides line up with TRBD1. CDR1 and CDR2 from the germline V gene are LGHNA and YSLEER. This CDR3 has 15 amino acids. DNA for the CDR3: TGCGCCAGCAGCGACCTCGAGACAGGGACCTATAGCTACACCTTC. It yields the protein CASSDLETGTYSYTF.

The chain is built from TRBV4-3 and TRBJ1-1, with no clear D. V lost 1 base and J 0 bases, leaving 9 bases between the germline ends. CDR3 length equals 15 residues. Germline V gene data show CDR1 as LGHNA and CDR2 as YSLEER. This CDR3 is CASSQGHPMNTEAFF. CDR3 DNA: TGCGCCAGCAGCCAAGGACACCCAATGAACACTGAAGCTTTCTTT.

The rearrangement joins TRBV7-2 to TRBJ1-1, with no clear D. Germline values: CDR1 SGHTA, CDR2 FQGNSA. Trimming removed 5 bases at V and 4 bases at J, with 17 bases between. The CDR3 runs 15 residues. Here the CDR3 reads CASSQKLVAVTEAFF. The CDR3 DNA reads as TGTGCCAGCAGCCAAAAGCTCGTTGCGGTCACTGAAGCTTTCTTT.

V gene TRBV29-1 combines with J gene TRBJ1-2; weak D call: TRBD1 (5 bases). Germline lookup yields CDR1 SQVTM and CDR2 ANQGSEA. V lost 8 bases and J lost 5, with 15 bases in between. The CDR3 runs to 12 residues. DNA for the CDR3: TGCAGCCAAGATGTGAGGGGATATGGCTACACCTTC. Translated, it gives CSQDVRGYGYTF.

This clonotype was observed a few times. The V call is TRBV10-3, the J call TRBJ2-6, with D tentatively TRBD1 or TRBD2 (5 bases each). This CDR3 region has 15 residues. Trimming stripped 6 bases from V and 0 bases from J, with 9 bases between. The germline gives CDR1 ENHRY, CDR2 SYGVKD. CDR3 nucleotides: TGTGCCATCAGCCGGGACCCCTCTGGGGCCAACGTCCTGACTTTC. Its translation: CAISRDPSGANVLTF.

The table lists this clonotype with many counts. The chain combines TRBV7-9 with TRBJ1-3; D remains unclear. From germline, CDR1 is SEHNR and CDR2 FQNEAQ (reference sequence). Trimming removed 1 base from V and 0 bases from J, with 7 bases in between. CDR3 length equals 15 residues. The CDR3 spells CASSLGGLSGNTIYF. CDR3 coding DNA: TGTGCCAGCAGCTTAGGAGGACTCTCTGGAAACACCATATATTTT.

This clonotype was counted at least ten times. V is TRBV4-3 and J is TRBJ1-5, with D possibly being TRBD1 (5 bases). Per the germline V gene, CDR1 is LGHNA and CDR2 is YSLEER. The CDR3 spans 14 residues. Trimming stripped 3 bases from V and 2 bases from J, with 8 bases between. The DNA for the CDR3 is TGCGCCAGCAGCCAGGAGACAGGCAATCAGCCCCAGCATTTT. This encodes CASSQETGNQPQHF.

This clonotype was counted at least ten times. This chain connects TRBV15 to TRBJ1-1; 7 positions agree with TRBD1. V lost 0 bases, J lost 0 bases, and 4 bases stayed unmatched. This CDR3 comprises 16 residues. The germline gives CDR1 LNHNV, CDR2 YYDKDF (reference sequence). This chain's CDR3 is CATSRDLTGLNTEAFF. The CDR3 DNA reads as TGTGCCACCAGCAGAGATCTGACAGGGTTGAACACTGAAGCTTTCTTT.

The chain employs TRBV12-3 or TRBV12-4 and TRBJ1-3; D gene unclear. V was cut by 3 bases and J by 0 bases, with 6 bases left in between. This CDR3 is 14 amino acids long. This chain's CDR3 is CASSFFNSGNTIYF. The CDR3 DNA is TGTGCCAGCAGTTTCTTCAACTCTGGAAACACCATATATTTT.

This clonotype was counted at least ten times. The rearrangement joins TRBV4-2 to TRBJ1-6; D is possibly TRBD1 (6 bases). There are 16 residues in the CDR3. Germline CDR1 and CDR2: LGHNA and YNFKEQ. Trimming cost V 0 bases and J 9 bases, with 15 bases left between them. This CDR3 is CASSQDRTGYGSPLHF. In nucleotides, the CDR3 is TGTGCCAGCAGCCAAGATCGAACAGGGTACGGTTCACCCCTCCACTTT.

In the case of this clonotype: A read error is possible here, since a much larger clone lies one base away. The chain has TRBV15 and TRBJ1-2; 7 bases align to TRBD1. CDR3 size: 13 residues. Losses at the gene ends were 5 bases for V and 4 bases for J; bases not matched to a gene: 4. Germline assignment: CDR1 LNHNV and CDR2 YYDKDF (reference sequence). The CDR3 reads CATSGGDSYGYTF. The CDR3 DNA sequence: TGTGCCACCAGCGGAGGGGACAGCTATGGCTACACCTTC.

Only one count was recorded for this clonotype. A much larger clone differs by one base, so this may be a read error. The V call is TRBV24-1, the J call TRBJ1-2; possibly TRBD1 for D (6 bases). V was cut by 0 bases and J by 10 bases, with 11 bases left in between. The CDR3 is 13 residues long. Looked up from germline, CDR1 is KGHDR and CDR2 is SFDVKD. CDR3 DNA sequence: TGTGCCACCAGTGATTTGCGTGGGACATCCTACACCTTC. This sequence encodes CATSDLRGTSYTF.

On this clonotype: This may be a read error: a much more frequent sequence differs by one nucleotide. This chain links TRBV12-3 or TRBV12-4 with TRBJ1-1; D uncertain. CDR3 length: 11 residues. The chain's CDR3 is CANSPQFGAFF. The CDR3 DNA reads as TGTGCCAACAGTCCACAGTTCGGGGCTTTCTTT.

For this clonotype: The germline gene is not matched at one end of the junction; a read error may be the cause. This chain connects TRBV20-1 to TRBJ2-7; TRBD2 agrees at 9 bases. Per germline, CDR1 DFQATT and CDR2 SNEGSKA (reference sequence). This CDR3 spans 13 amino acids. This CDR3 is CGALAGFSYEQYF. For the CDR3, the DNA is TGCGGTGCCCTAGCGGGGTTCTCCTACGAGCAGTACTTC.